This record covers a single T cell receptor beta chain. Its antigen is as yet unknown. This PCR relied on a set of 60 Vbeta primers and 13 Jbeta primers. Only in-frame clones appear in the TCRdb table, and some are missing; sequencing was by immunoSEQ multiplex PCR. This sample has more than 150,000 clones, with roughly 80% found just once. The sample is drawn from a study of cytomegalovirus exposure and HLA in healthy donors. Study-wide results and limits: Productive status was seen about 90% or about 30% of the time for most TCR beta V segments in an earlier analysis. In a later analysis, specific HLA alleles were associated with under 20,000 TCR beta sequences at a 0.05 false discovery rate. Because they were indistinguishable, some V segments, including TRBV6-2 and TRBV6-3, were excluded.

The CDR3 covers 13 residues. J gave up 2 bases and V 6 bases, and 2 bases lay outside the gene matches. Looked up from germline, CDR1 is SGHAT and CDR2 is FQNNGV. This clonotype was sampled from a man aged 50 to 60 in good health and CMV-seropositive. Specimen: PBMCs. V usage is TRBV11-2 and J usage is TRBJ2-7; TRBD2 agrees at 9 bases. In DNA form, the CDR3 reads TGTGCCAGCAGTTCTAGCGGGACCTACGAGCAGTACTTC. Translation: CASSSSGTYEQYF.